A single T cell receptor beta chain is shown here with its context. This specimen comes from a study of blood T cell repertoires in COVID-19. The overall study: COVID-19 samples collected from the United States, Italy and Spain covered acute and convalescent phases. PBMCs, B-cell-depleted T cells, or T cells were the source of the cDNA or gDNA that made up the material.

Germline CDR1 and CDR2: SGHRS and YFSETQ. The CDR3 totals 14 residues. Trimming removed 1 base at V and 3 bases at J, with 7 bases between. Original processing notes: Counts of nucleated cells, estimated from reference gene primer amplification, were obtained. Sequenced by immunoSEQ multiplex PCR; TCRdb stores in-frame clones only, minus some. V, J and clone size derive from that table, while D and trimming were established from the DNA sequence. The sample carries about 93,000 clones, 85% to 90% recorded once. Sequencing was performed on peripheral blood. The source is a human donor with active COVID-19. The donor label of this sample is uncertain. The chain uses TRBV5-1 and TRBJ1-4; D remains unclear. CDR3: CASSLWQSNEKLFF. The CDR3 bases are TGCGCCAGCAGCTTGTGGCAGTCTAATGAAAAACTGTTTTTT.